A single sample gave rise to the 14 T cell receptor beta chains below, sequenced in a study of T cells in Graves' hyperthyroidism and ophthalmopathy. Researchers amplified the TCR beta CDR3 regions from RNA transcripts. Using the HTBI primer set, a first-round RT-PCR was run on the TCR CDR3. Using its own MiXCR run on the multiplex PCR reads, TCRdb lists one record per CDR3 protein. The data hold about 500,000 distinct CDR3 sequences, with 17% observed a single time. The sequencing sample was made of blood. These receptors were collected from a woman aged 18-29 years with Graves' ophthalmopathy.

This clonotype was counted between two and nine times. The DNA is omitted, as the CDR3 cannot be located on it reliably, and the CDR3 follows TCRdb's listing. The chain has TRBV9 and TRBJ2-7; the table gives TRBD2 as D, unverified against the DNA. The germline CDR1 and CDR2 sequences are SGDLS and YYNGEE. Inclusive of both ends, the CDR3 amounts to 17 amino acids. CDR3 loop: CASSVGPGLADSYEQYF.

The CDR3 loop reads CASSERGRNSNQPQHF. The CDR3 nucleotides read TGTGCCAGCAGTGAAAGAGGGCGGAATAGCAATCAGCCCCAGCATTTT. The genes are TRBV6-1 and TRBJ1-5; D unresolved. Trimming took 2 bases from V and 0 from J, leaving 11 bases between them. Per the germline V gene, CDR1 is MNHNS and CDR2 is SASEGT. The CDR3 loop spans 16 amino acids.

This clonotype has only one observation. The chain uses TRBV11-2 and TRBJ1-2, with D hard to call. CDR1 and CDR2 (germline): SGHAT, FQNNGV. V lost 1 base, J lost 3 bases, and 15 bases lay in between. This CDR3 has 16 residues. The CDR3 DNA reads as TGTGCCAGCAGCTTAGCAGGTTGGGATTCGGACTATGGCTACACCTTC. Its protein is CASSLAGWDSDYGYTF.

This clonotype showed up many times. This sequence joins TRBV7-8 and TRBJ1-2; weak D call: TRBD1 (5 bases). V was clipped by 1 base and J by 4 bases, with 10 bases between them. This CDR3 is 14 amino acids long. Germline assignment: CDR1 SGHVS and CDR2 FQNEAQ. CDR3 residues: CASSLEGQGYGYTF. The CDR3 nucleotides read TGTGCCAGCAGCTTAGAGGGGCAGGGCTATGGCTACACCTTC.

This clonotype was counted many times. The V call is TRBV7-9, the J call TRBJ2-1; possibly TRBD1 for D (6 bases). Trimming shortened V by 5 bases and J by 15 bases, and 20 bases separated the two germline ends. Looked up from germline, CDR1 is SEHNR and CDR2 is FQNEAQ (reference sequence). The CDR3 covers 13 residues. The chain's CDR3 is CASSQGLGADRFF. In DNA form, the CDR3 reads TGTGCCAGCAGCCAAGGACTGGGGGCAGATCGGTTCTTC.

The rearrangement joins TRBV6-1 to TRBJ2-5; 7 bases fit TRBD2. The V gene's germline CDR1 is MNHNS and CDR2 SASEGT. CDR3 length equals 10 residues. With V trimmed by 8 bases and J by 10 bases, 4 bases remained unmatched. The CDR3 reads CASLRGDQYF. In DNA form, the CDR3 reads TGTGCCAGCCTTCGGGGGGACCAGTACTTC.

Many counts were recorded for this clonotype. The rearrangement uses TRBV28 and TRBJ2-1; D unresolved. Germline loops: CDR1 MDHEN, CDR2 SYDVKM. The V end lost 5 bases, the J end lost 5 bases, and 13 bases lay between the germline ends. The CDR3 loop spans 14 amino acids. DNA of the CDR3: TGTGCCAGCAGTCCCCATACACCCAACAATGAGCAGTTCTTC. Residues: CASSPHTPNNEQFF.

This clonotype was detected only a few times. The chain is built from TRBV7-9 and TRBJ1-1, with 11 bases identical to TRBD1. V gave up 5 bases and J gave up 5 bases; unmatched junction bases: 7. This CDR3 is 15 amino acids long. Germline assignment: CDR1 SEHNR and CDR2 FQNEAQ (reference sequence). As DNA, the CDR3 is TGTGCCAGCAGCACAGGACAGGGGGCGATTACTGAAGCTTTCTTT. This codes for CASSTGQGAITEAFF.

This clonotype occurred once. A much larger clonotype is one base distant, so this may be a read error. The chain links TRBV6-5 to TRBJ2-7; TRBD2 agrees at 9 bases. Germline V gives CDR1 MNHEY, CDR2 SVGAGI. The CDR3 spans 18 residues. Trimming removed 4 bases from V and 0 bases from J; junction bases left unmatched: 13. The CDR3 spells CASSCSSRLAETSYEQYF. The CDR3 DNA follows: TGTGCCAGCAGTTGCTCATCCCGACTAGCGGAGACCTCCTACGAGCAGTACTTC.

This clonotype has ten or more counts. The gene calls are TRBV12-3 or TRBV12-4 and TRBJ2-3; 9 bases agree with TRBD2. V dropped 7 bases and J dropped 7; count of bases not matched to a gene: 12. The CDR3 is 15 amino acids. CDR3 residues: CASNGGGAGGYTQYF. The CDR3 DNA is TGTGCCAGCAATGGCGGGGGAGCGGGAGGATATACGCAGTATTTT.

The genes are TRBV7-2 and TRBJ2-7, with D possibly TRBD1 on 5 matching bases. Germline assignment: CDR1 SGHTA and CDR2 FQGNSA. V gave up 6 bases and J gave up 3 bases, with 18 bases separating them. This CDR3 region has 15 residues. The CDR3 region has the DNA TGTGCCAGCAGTCCCGACAGAGTCCTAGACTACGAGCAGTACTTC. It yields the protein CASSPDRVLDYEQYF.

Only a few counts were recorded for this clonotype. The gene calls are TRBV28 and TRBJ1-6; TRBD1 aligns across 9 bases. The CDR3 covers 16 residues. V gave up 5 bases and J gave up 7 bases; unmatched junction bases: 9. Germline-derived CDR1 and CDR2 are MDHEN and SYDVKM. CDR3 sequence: CASSVPGQGNNSPLHF. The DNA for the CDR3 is TGTGCCAGCAGTGTTCCGGGACAGGGTAACAATTCACCCCTCCACTTT.

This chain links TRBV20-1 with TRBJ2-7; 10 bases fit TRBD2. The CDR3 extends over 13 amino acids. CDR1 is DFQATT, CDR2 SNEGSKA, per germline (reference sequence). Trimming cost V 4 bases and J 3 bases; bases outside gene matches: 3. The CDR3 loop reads CSAKGTSDYEQYF. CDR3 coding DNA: TGCAGTGCTAAGGGGACTAGCGACTACGAGCAGTACTTC.

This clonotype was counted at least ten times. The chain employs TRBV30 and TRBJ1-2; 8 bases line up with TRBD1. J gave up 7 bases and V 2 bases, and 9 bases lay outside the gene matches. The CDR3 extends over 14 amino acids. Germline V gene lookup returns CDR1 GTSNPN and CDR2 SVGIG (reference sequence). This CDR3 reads CAWSSQGAQSGYTF. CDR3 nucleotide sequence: TGTGCCTGGAGTTCCCAGGGGGCGCAGAGTGGCTACACCTTC.